These 20 T cell receptor beta chains were sequenced from one sample in a study of blood T cell repertoires in COVID-19. Measured with immunoSEQ multiplex PCR; TCRdb has only the in-frame clones, and not every one. The sample includes about 200,000 clones, around four fifths of them seen just once. The sequenced sample was peripheral blood. The receptors stem from a woman in her forties or fifties with acute or convalescent COVID-19.

Comment on this clone: Other DNA sequences in this sample translate to the same CDR3. The chain is built from TRBV27 and TRBJ1-5, with D perhaps matching TRBD1 (6 bases). Trimming stripped 2 bases from V and 6 bases from J, with 8 bases between. This CDR3 has 13 residues. CDR1 and CDR2 (germline): MNHEY, SMNVEV (reference sequence). CDR3 region: CASSLGGAQPQHF. The CDR3 DNA is TGTGCCAGCAGTTTAGGGGGGGCTCAGCCCCAGCATTTT.

The rearrangement joins TRBV27 to TRBJ2-2, with TRBD1 matching over 10 bases. V shed 3 bases and J 7 bases; nucleotides not matched to a gene: 11. Germline V gene lookup returns CDR1 MNHEY and CDR2 SMNVEV (reference sequence). The CDR3 totals 17 residues. CDR3 DNA: TGTGCCAGCAGTTTCTATAGGACAGGGGGTGGAGGCGGGGAGCTGTTTTTT. This gives the protein CASSFYRTGGGGGELFF.

The CDR3 region has the DNA TGCGCCAGCCATGAGGAACAGGGGAGCTATGGCTACACCTTC. It is translated as CASHEEQGSYGYTF. V and J are TRBV5-1 and TRBJ1-2; 7 bases line up with TRBD1. V was pared by 7 bases and J by 4 bases, with 10 bases of the junction left unmatched. CDR3 size: 14 residues. The germline V gene encodes CDR1 SGHRS and CDR2 YFSETQ.

In nucleotides, the CDR3 is TGTGCCAGCAGCCCTCGACAGAGGACTGAAGCTTTCTTT. Amino acids: CASSPRQRTEAFF. This chain links TRBV7-9 with TRBJ1-1, with TRBD1 as a possible D gene (5 bases). Germline assignment: CDR1 SEHNR and CDR2 FQNEAQ (reference sequence). The CDR3 contains 13 residues. With 5 bases removed from V and 5 bases from J, the gap between germline ends came to 12 bases.

The CDR3 protein is CASSQTGVSYTEAFF. The CDR3 DNA is TGTGCCAGCAGTCAAACAGGGGTTAGCTACACTGAAGCTTTCTTT. The rearrangement joins TRBV6-6 to TRBJ1-1; TRBD1 matches 7 bases. In germline, CDR1 is MNHNY, CDR2 SVGAGI (reference sequence). V was pared by 5 bases and J by 3 bases, with 9 bases of the junction left unmatched. The CDR3 totals 15 residues.

V and J are TRBV12-3 or TRBV12-4 and TRBJ2-7, with 7 bases identical to TRBD1. Unmatched junction bases numbered 8, after V lost 5 bases and J lost 7 bases. This CDR3 comprises 13 residues. The CDR3 DNA follows: TGTGCCAGCAGTCCGCCTCCAGGGGGAGAGCAGTACTTC. This translates into CASSPPPGGEQYF.

The chain employs TRBV10-3 and TRBJ1-2; 9 positions match TRBD1. Unmatched junction bases numbered 10, after V lost 8 bases and J lost 6 bases. Germline CDR1 ENHRY, CDR2 SYGVKD. The CDR3 totals 14 residues. CDR3 bases: TGTGCCATCGCCGAGAGACAGGGGGTAGATGGCTACACCTTC. Translated: CAIAERQGVDGYTF.

The CDR3 spells CASTRLGGAGGPGELFF. DNA for the CDR3: TGTGCCAGCACACGTCTCGGCGGGGCGGGAGGCCCCGGGGAGCTGTTTTTT. The chain couples TRBV5-5 to TRBJ2-2; 8 bases are shared with TRBD2. The ends lost 6 bases at V and 6 bases at J; junction bases unmatched: 16. This CDR3 has 17 residues. Germline assignment: CDR1 SGHKS and CDR2 YYEKEE (reference sequence). The complete variable domain, with remaining parts taken from reference TRBV5-5 and TRBJ2-2, reads DAGVTQSPTHLIKTRGQQVTLRCSPISGHKSVSWYQQVLGQGPQFIFQYYEKEERGRGNFPDRFSARQFPNYSSELNVNALLLGDSALYLCASTRLGGAGGPGELFFGEGSRLTVL.

This sequence joins TRBV10-3 and TRBJ2-3, with TRBD1 matching over 7 bases. V was clipped by 10 bases and J by 6 bases; unmatched bases: 10. The CDR3 runs to 13 residues. In germline, CDR1 is ENHRY, CDR2 SYGVKD. The CDR3 DNA is TGTGCCACCAGACAGGGAAAAGAGGATACGCAGTATTTT. It codes for CATRQGKEDTQYF.

This clone was observed a handful of times. The chain joins TRBV7-2 to TRBJ2-7, with D maybe TRBD1 (5 bases). Looked up from germline, CDR1 is SGHTA and CDR2 is FQGNSA. This CDR3 has 15 residues. The ends were cut back, 4 bases at V and 0 bases at J, with 13 bases in the middle. The DNA of the CDR3 is TGTGCCAGCAGCTCCCGGACACGGAGCTCCTACGAGCAGTACTTC. Protein sequence: CASSSRTRSSYEQYF.

This rearrangement joins TRBV4-2 to TRBJ1-6; D gene uncertain. Germline lookup yields CDR1 LGHNA and CDR2 YNFKEQ. The CDR3 loop spans 14 amino acids. V gave up 3 bases and J gave up 8 bases, with 11 bases separating them. The CDR3 is CASSHTLGYSPLHF. The CDR3 region has the DNA TGTGCCAGCAGCCATACCCTCGGTTATTCACCCCTCCACTTT.

This clone is a singleton in its sample. The chain combines TRBV18 with TRBJ1-1, with 10 positions matching TRBD1. The CDR3 contains 15 residues. Germline V CDR1 and CDR2: KGHSH, LQKENI. Trimming cost V 3 bases and J 10 bases; bases outside gene matches: 11. DNA of the CDR3: TGTGCCAGCTCACCCGACAGGGGGCCGGTCGAAGGAGCTTTCTTT. This translates into CASSPDRGPVEGAFF.

The chain has TRBV5-1 and TRBJ2-5; 12 bases fit TRBD1. The CDR3 runs to 17 residues. Trimming removed 0 bases from V and 5 bases from J; junction bases left unmatched: 8. Germline V gene data show CDR1 as SGHRS and CDR2 as YFSETQ. The CDR3 DNA is TGCGCCAGCAGCTTGGGCGCCGGGACAGGGGGCGTTGAGACCCAGTACTTC. Translated, it gives CASSLGAGTGGVETQYF. The full variable domain, rest sourced from reference TRBV5-1 and TRBJ2-5, is KAGVTQTPRYLIKTRGQQVTLSCSPISGHRSVSWYQQTPGQGLQFLFEYFSETQRNKGNFPGRFSGRQFSNSRSEMNVSTLELGDSALYLCASSLGAGTGGVETQYFGPGTRLLVL.

The DNA of the CDR3 is TGCGCCAGCAGCGGGGACAGCCGGGAGACCCAGTACTTC. It encodes CASSGDSRETQYF. The chain recombines TRBV5-1 with TRBJ2-5; 7 bases agree with TRBD1. This CDR3 is 13 amino acids long. Trimming at V came to 4 bases and at J to 5 bases, leaving 5 bases not matched to a gene. The germline V gene has CDR1 SGHRS and CDR2 YFSETQ.

The chain has TRBV6-5 and TRBJ2-1, with a tentative D call TRBD2 (6 bases). Deletions cut 9 bases from V and 0 bases from J, with 9 bases between. The CDR3 contains 13 residues. CDR1 and CDR2 from the germline V gene are MNHEY and SVGAGI. The CDR3 DNA reads TGTGCCAGTAAGGACTACTCCTACAATGAGCAGTTCTTC. Translating it yields CASKDYSYNEQFF.

CDR3 in DNA: TGTGCCAGCAGCTTCATCCCCCCTCATAGTGGGCAGGAAAAGTCGCAGTACTTC. It translates to CASSFIPPHSGQEKSQYF. This chain joins TRBV11-3 and TRBJ2-7; D is uncertain. The germline gives CDR1 SGHNT, CDR2 YENEEA. CDR3 length: 18 amino acids. V lost 3 bases to trimming and J lost 9 bases, with 30 bases between them. The variable domain in full, with the rest retrieved from reference TRBV11-3 and TRBJ2-7, is EAGVVQSPRYKIIEKKQPVAFWCNPISGHNTLYWYLQNLGQGPELLIRYENEEAVDDSQLPKDRFSAERLKGVDSTLKIQPAELGDSAVYLCASSFIPPHSGQEKSQYFGPGTRLTVT.

This clone was detected once. V is TRBV19 and J is TRBJ2-1; 15 bases align to TRBD2. V was clipped by 4 bases and J by 4 bases; unmatched bases: 8. CDR1 is LNHDA and CDR2 is SQIVND in the germline V gene (reference sequence). The length of the CDR3 is 18 residues. CDR3 sequence (DNA): TGTGCCAGTAGTACCGGACTAGCGGGAGGGCCGTCGTACAATGAGCAGTTCTTC. This gives the protein CASSTGLAGGPSYNEQFF.

This clone was counted once. The genes are TRBV19 and TRBJ2-6; no firm D call. V dropped 7 bases and J dropped 0 bases, with 10 bases sitting between them. CDR3 length equals 15 residues. Per the germline V gene, CDR1 is LNHDA and CDR2 is SQIVND (reference sequence). The CDR3, as DNA: TGTGCCAGTAATCGCCTAAGCTCTGGGGCCAACGTCCTGACTTTC. This encodes CASNRLSSGANVLTF.

The chain links TRBV7-3 to TRBJ2-1, with a weak D call TRBD2 (6 bases). Trimming stripped 4 bases from V and 5 bases from J, with 18 bases between. The CDR3 contains 16 residues. From germline, CDR1 is SGHTA and CDR2 FQGTGA. DNA of the CDR3: TGTGCCAGCAGCTACTTAGGTGGCGGGGCTAACAATGAGCAGTTCTTC. This codes for CASSYLGGGANNEQFF.

This clone was picked up a small number of times. The gene calls are TRBV7-8 and TRBJ2-3; D is perhaps TRBD2 (6 bases). V lost 5 bases and J 11 bases, leaving 29 bases between the germline ends. The CDR3 is made up of 17 amino acids. Germline assignment: CDR1 SGHVS and CDR2 FQNEAQ. The CDR3 DNA sequence: TGTGCCAGCAGCCCCACGAGTCCGGGAGAGGGGCGAGTATGGCAGTATTTT. Protein: CASSPTSPGEGRVWQYF.